Described below is a single T cell receptor (beta chain) sequence and its context. Its antigen remains unknown. The data belong to a study of T-cell reconstitution after alpha-beta-depleted transplantation in children. The CDR3 runs to 13 residues. V lost 5 bases, J lost 3 bases, and 4 bases stayed unmatched. Germline CDR1 and CDR2: GTSNPN and SVGIG (reference sequence). Study-wide results and limits: Several hundred expanded graft clones reportedly gave rise to the alpha-beta T cells present about two months after transplant. T-cell numbers and diversity, one year after transplant, stemmed largely from T cells that were newly produced.

Unique molecular identifiers featured in how the TCRbeta library was prepared. TCRdb itself ran the PCR reads through MiXCR, one entry per CDR3 protein. The repertoire includes hundreds of thousands of distinct CDR3 sequences, over 9.5% of them detected once, and around 2.2% sits in the top ten. The source was PBMCs, collected before TCRalphabeta/CD19-depleted stem cell transplant. This TCR was sampled from a child aged 2-15 years with inherited bone marrow failure, due to receive a stem cell transplant. The rearrangement uses TRBV30 and TRBJ2-1, with TRBD2 matching over 7 bases. DNA for the CDR3: TGTGCCTGGCGGCTAGCGGACTACAATGAGCAGTTCTTC. Translated: CAWRLADYNEQFF.